This T cell receptor beta chain was observed in a study of blood T cell repertoires in COVID-19 (dated by TCRdb to about 2020). As for the study more broadly: Samples covering the acute and convalescent phases of COVID-19 were provided by collaborators in the United States, Italy and Spain. The material from the prospective study consisted of cDNA or gDNA derived from T cells, B-cell-depleted T cells, or PBMCs. The dataset comprised deeply sampled blood TCRbeta repertoires from subjects exposed to, actively infected with, or recovered from COVID-19. A freely available public database, intended as a resource for researchers studying the immune response to SARS-CoV-2, is where the repertoires were released. Samples were obtained from the ongoing ImmuneRACE study (first 160 participants) and from 1,254 subjects provided by 6 global collaborators. Sample metadata almost always included a de-identified subject ID, COVID-19 status, age in years and sex. Where available, HLA class I and class II types were obtained from metadata supplied by the sample provider rather than from assay-based typing.

What the research found in general, with its limitations: Clinical and demographic metadata were provided uncurated, with the amount varying by source and participant.

One collaborating source in Seattle enrolled patients during active infection and followed them longitudinally through the course of disease. Each collaborating institution followed its own protocols to collect whole blood in K2EDTA tubes. For TCRbeta analysis, collaborators shipped samples as frozen whole blood, isolated PBMCs, or DNA extracted from either of those sample types. V loses 7 bases, J loses 1 base, and the germline ends lie 14 bases apart. The germline V gene specifies SNHLY as CDR1 and FYNNEI as CDR2. The CDR3 spans 15 residues, from the cysteine through the phenylalanine. The DNA shown is the 45-base CDR3, in frame from base 1. TCRbeta CDR3 regions were amplified from genomic DNA by means of the immunoSEQ Assay, a bias-controlled multiplex PCR. On the authors' methods: Nucleated cell counts per sample were estimated from amplification of reference gene primers within the assay. Sequence reads were collapsed and filtered to measure the absolute abundance of every unique TCRbeta CDR3 rearrangement. Productive Simpson clonality was computed per sample as the square root of Simpson's diversity index over productive rearrangements. Sourced from immuneACCESS, this table was stored by TCRdb with only in-frame sequences that have V and J called. A share of the clones is absent; for the studies checked, an unresolved V gene accounts for under half, and the remainder has no known explanation. For V, J and clone size, that table is used; D and trimming come from the DNA. This sample has fewer than 300,000 clones in its table, and 91% of those were observed once. 2% to 2.5% of the sample rests with the top ten.

Note on this clone: Its antigen remains unidentified. No per-base quality is available; no much larger clone lies one base away.

The rearrangement joined TRBV2 to TRBJ1-5; the D gene is possibly TRBD1, with 6 bases matching. The sequenced sample consisted of peripheral blood. The TCR sequence derives from a woman aged 25 to 39 with COVID-19, enrolled during active disease. The DNA is as follows: TGTGCCAGCACCATCGAGGGGGGGAGCAATCAGCCCCAGCATTTT. Its amino acids are CASTIEGGSNQPQHF.